This entry features one T cell receptor beta chain sequence. Antigen specificity is unknown. The data were taken from a study of OX40 agonist ivuxolimab in advanced cancers. Study information: Across the patients, intravenous ivuxolimab was delivered every 2 weeks at 0.01 to 10 mg/kg.

Data came from immunoSEQ multiplex PCR; TCRdb stores just in-frame clones and leaves some out. The table records some 86,000 clones, around 90% of them present only once. Study observations and caveats: More expanded clones were seen, on average, in CD8+ T cells than in CD4+.

Samples were taken at baseline and on day 1 of cycles 4 and 7. Looked up from germline, CDR1 is GTSNPN and CDR2 is SVGIG (reference sequence). The CDR3 totals 11 residues. The V end lost 2 bases, the J end lost 11 bases, and 12 bases lay between the germline ends. V usage is TRBV30 and J usage is TRBJ1-1; D is possibly TRBD1 (6 bases). Sample: CD4+ or CD8+ T cells sorted from blood, taken in a trial of the OX40 agonist ivuxolimab. The source of this sequence is an adult with an advanced solid tumor such as melanoma, head and neck, liver or kidney cancer. Written as DNA, the CDR3 is TGTGCCTGGAGTCAAGGGGGGACCGCTTTCTTT. This gives the protein CAWSQGGTAFF.